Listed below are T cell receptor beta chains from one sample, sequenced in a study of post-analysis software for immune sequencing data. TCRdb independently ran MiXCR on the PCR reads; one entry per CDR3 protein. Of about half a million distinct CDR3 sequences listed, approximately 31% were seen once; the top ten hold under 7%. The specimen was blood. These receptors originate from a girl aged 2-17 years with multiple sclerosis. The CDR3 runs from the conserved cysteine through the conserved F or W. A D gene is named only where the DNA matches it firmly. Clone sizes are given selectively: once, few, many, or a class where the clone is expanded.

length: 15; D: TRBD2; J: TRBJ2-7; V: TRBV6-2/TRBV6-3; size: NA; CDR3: CACSYLRGGQGEQYF; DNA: TGTGCCTGCAGTTATTTACGGGGGGGCCAGGGCGAGCAGTACTTC
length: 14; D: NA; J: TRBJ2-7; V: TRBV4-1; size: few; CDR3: CASSRTDMSYEQYF; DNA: TGCGCCAGCAGCCGTACAGACATGTCCTACGAGCAGTACTTC
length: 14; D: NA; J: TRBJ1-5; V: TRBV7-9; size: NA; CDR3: CASSLAGQSQPQHF; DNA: TGTGCCAGCAGTCTAGCGGGACAAAGTCAGCCCCAGCATTTT
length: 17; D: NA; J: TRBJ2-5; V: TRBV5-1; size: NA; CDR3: CASSLVTVRISQETQYF; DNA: TGCGCCAGCAGCTTGGTGACCGTAAGAATTAGCCAAGAGACCCAGTACTTC
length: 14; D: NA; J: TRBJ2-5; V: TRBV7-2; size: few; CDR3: CASSYRRSEETQYF; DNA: TGTGCCAGCAGCTACCGTCGGTCGGAAGAGACCCAGTACTTC
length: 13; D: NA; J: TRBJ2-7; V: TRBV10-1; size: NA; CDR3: CASRDDRTTEQYF; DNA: TGCGCCAGCAGGGACGATCGAACCACGGAGCAGTACTTC
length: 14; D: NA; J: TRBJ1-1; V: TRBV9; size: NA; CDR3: CASSVATGSTEAFF; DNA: TGTGCCAGCAGCGTAGCTACAGGGTCCACTGAAGCTTTCTTT
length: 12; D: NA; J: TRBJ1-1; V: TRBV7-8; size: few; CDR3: CASSPPLGEAFF; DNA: TGTGCCAGCAGCCCACCCCTCGGGGAAGCTTTCTTT
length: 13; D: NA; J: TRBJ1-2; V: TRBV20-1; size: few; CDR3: CSARGRPNYGYTF; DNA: TGCAGTGCTAGAGGCCGGCCTAACTATGGCTACACCTTC
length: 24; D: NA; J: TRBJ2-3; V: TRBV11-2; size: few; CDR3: CASSLYPSPEEPTGPQISTDTQYF; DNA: TGTGCCAGCAGCTTATACCCAAGCCCAGAAGAACCGACAGGCCCCCAAATTAGCACAGATACGCAGTATTTT
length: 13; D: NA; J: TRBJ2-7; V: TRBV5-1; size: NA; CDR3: CASSLLGRPEQYF; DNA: TGCGCCAGCAGCTTGTTGGGGAGGCCCGAGCAGTACTTC
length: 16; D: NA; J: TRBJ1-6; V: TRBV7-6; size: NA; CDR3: CASSLGQGQGTSPLHF; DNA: TGTGCCAGCAGCTTAGGGCAGGGGCAGGGGACTTCACCCCTCCACTTT
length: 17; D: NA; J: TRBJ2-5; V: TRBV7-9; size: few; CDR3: CASSLFSLRGLSETQYF; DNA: TGTGCCAGCAGCTTATTTAGCCTAAGGGGGTTGTCAGAGACCCAGTACTTC
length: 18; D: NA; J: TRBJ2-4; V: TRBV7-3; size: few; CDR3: CASSLSPPRRGPKNIQYF; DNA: TGTGCCAGCAGCTTAAGCCCCCCCCGGAGGGGGCCGAAAAACATTCAGTACTTC
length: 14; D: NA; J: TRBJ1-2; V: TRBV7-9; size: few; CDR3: CASSLTGKVYGYTF; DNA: TGTGCCAGCAGCTTAACAGGGAAGGTCTATGGCTACACCTTC
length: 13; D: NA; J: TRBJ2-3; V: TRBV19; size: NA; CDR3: CASRDKLTDTQYF; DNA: TGTGCCAGTAGGGACAAACTCACAGATACGCAGTATTTT
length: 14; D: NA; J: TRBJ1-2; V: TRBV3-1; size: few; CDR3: CASSPGALGYGYTF; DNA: TGTGCCAGCAGCCCGGGGGCCCTTGGCTATGGCTACACCTTC
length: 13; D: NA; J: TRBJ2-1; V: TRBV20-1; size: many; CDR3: CSARTGYSNEQFF; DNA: TGCAGTGCTAGGACAGGTTACAGCAATGAGCAGTTCTTC
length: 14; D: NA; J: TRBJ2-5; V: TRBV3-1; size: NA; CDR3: CASSQESTIPTQYF; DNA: TGTGCCAGCAGCCAAGAAAGCACGATCCCGACCCAGTACTTC
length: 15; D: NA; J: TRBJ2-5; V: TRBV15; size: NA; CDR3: CATSRGRGKLETQYF; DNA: TGTGCCACCAGCAGAGGAAGGGGCAAGTTAGAGACCCAGTACTTC
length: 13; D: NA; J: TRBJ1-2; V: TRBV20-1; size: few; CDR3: CSATGHRGGGYTF; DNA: TGCAGTGCCACGGGACATCGGGGGGGAGGCTACACCTTC
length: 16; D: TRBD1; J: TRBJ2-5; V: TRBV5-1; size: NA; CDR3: CASSLVGQMYQETQYF; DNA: TGCGCCAGCAGCTTGGTGGGACAGATGTACCAAGAGACCCAGTACTTC
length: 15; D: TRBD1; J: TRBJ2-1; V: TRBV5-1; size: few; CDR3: CASSIDRGEYNEQFF; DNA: TGCGCCAGCAGCATCGACAGGGGGGAGTACAATGAGCAGTTCTTC
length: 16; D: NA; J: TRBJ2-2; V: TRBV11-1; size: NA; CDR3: CASSFGAGTNTGELFF; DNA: TGTGCCAGCAGCTTTGGTGCCGGGACGAACACCGGGGAGCTGTTTTTT
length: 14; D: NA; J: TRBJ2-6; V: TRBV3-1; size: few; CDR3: CASTRTAGANVLTF; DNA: TGTGCCAGCACTAGGACAGCTGGGGCCAACGTCCTGACTTTC
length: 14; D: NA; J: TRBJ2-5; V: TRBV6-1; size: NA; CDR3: CASRLGLAQETQYF; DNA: TGTGCCAGCAGACTGGGGCTAGCCCAAGAGACCCAGTACTTC
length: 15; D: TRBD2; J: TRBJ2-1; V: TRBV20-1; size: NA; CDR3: CSARSARGGYNEQFF; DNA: TGCAGTGCCCGTTCGGCGCGGGGGGGGTACAATGAGCAGTTCTTC
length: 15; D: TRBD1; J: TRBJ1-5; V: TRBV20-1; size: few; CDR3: CSARGGEGASQPQHF; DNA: TGCAGTGCTAGAGGAGGGGAGGGGGCGAGTCAGCCCCAGCATTTT
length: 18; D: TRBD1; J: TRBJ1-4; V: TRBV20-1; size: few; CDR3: CSASNRRQGLGTNEKLFF; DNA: TGCAGTGCTAGTAACCGACGACAGGGGCTGGGGACTAATGAAAAACTGTTTTTT
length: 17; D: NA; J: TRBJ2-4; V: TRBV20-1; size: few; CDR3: CSAGGHMLLLAKNIQYF; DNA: TGCAGTGCTGGGGGGCATATGTTGCTTCTAGCCAAAAACATTCAGTACTTC
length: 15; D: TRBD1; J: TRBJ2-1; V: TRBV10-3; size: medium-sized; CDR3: CAIGARTGGDNEQFF; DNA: TGTGCCATCGGGGCCAGGACAGGGGGGGACAATGAGCAGTTCTTC
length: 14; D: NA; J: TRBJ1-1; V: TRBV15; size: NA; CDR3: CATGTSGGNTEAFF; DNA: TGTGCCACGGGAACGTCGGGGGGGAACACTGAAGCTTTCTTT
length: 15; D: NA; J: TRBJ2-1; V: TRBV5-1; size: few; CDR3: CASSLGQIKYNEQFF; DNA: TGCGCCAGCAGCTTGGGACAGATAAAATACAATGAGCAGTTCTTC
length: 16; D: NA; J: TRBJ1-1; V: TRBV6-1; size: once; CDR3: CASSARQVGAYTEAFF; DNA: TGTGCCAGCAGTGCCCGACAGGTGGGAGCCTACACTGAAGCTTTCTTT
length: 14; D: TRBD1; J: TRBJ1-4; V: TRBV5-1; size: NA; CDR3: CASRWDRDGEKLFF; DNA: TGCGCCAGCAGATGGGACAGGGACGGAGAAAAACTGTTTTTT
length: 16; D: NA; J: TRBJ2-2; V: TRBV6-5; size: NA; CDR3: CASSYSSSRIGVELFF; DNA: TGTGCCAGCAGTTACTCGTCTAGCCGGATCGGAGTAGAGCTGTTTTTT
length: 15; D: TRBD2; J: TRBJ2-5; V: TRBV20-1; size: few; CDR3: CSATTSFGDQETQYF; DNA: TGCAGTGCCACGACTAGCTTCGGGGACCAAGAGACCCAGTACTTC
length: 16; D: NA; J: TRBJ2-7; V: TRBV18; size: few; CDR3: CASSRRQEGLSYGQYF; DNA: TGTGCCAGCTCAAGAAGACAGGAGGGACTCTCCTATGGGCAGTACTTC
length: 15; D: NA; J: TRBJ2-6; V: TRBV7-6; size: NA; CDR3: CASSLGPAGANVLTF; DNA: TGTGCCAGCAGCTTAGGACCAGCTGGGGCCAACGTCCTGACTTTC
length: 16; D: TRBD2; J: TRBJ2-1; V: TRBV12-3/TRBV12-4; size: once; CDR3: CASSRTSGGIYNEQFF; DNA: TGTGCCAGCAGCCGGACTAGCGGGGGGATCTACAATGAGCAGTTCTTC
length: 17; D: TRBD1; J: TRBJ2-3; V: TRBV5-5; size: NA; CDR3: CASSPAKQGAHRDTQYF; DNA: TGTGCCAGCAGCCCGGCCAAACAGGGGGCGCATCGGGATACGCAGTATTTT
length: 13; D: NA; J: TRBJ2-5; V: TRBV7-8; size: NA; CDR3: CASSRGGPETQYF; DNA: TGTGCCAGCAGTAGGGGGGGGCCGGAGACCCAGTACTTC
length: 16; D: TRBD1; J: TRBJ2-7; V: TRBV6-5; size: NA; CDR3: CASSSLRDRGWDEQYF; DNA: TGTGCCAGCAGTTCCCTCCGGGACAGGGGATGGGACGAGCAGTACTTC
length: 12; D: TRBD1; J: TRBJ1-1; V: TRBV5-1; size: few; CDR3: CASSPGQGEAFF; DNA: TGCGCCAGCAGCCCCGGACAGGGCGAAGCTTTCTTT
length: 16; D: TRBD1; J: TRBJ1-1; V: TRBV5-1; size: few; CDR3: CASSAGTGGRNTEAFF; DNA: TGCGCCAGCAGCGCCGGGACAGGAGGAAGGAACACTGAAGCTTTCTTT
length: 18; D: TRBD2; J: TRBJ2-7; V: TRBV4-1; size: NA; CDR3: CASSQDLETSGGFDEQYF; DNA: TGCGCCAGCAGCCAAGATCTTGAGACTAGCGGGGGGTTCGACGAGCAGTACTTC
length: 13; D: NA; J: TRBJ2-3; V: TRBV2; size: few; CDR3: CASSPGPLDTQYF; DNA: TGTGCCAGCAGTCCGGGCCCTTTAGATACGCAGTATTTT
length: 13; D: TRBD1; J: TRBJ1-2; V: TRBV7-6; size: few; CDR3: CASSLDRELTLTF; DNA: TGTGCCAGCAGCTTGGACAGGGAGCTGACGCTCACCTTC
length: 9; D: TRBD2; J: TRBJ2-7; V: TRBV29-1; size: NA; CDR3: CSVGGEQYF; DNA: TGCAGCGTCGGGGGGGAGCAGTACTTC
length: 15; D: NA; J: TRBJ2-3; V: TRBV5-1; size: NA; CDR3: CASSLRQGIGDTQYF; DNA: TGCGCCAGCAGCTTGCGCCAGGGTATTGGAGATACGCAGTATTTT
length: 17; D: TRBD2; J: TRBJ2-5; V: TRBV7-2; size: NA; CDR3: CASSVSGGAFAVETQYF; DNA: TGTGCCAGCAGCGTTAGCGGGGGGGCCTTTGCGGTAGAGACCCAGTACTTC
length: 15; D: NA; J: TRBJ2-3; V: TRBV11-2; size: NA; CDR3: CASTAQGTTGDTQYF; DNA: TGTGCCAGCACCGCCCAGGGGACTACCGGGGATACGCAGTATTTT
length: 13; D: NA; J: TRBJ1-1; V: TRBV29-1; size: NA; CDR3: CSVDQGPGTEAFF; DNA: TGCAGCGTTGATCAGGGCCCAGGCACTGAAGCTTTCTTT
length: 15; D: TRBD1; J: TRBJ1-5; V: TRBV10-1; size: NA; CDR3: CATNRDSRGNQPQHF; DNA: TGCGCCACCAACCGGGACAGCCGGGGCAATCAGCCCCAGCATTTT